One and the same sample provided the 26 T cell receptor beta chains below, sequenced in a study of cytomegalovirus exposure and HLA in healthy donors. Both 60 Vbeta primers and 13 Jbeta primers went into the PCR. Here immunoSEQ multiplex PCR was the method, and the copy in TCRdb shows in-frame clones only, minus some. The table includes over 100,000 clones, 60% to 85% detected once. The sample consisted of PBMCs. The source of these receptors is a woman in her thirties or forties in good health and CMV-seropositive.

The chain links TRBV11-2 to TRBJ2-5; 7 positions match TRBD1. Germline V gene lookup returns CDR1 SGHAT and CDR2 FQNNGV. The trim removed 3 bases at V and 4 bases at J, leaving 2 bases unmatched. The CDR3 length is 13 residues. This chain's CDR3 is CASSFDRAETQYF. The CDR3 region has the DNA TGTGCCAGCAGCTTCGACAGGGCAGAGACCCAGTACTTC.

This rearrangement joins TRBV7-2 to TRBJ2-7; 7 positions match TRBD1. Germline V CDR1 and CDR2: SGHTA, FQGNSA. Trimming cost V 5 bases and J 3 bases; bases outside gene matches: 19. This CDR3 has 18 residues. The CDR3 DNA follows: TGTGCCAGCAGCCCCAGCCACTTCCTGACAGGGATAGACTACGAGCAGTACTTC. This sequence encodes CASSPSHFLTGIDYEQYF. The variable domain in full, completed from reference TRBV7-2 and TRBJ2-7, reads GAGVSQSPSNKVTEKGKDVELRCDPISGHTALYWYRQSLGQGLEFLIYFQGNSAPDKSGLPSDRFSAERTGGSVSTLTIQRTQQEDSAVYLCASSPSHFLTGIDYEQYFGPGTRLTVT.

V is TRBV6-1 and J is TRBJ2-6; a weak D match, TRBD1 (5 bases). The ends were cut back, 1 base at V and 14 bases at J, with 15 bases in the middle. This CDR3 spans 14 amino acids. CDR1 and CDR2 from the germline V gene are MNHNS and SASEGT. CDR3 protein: CASSEVLPPGFLTF. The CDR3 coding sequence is TGTGCCAGCAGTGAAGTGCTTCCCCCAGGGTTCCTGACTTTC.

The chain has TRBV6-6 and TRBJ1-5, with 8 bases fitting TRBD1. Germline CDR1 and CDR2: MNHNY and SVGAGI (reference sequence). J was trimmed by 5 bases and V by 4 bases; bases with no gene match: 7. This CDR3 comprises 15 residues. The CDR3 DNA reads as TGTGCCAGCAGTTGGGGACAGGCAGGGGATCAGCCCCAGCATTTT. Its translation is CASSWGQAGDQPQHF.

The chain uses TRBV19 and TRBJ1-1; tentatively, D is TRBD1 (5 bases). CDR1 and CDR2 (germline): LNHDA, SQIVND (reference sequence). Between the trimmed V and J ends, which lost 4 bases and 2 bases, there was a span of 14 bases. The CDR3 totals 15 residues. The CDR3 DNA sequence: TGTGCCAGTAGTAGCCCACCCGACAGAAACACTGAAGCTTTCTTT. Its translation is CASSSPPDRNTEAFF.

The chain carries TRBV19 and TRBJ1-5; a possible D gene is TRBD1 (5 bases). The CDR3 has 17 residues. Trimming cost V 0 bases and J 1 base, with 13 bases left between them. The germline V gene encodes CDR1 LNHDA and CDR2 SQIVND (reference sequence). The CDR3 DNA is TGTGCCAGTAGTATAGATTTAAGGGGCGCAAGCAATCAGCCCCAGCATTTT. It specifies CASSIDLRGASNQPQHF.

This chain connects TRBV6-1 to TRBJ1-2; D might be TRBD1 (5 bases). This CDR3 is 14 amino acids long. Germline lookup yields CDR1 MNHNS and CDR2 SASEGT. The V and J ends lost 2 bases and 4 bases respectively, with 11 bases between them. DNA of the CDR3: TGTGCCAGCAGTGAAATTGAAGGGGTCTATGGCTACACCTTC. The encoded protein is CASSEIEGVYGYTF.

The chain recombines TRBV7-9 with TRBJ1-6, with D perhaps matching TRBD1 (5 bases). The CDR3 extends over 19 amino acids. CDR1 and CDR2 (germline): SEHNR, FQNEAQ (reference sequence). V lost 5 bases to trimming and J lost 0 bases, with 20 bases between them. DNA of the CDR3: TGTGCCAGCAGCCTCTCGCCCGGGGCGCGGGGCTCCTATAATTCACCCCTCCACTTT. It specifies CASSLSPGARGSYNSPLHF.

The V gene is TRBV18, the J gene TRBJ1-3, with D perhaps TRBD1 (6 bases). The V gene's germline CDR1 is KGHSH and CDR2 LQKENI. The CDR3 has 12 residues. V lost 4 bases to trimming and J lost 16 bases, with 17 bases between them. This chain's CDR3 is CASSQETGHEYF. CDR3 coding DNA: TGTGCCAGCTCACAAGAGACAGGCCACGAGTATTTT.

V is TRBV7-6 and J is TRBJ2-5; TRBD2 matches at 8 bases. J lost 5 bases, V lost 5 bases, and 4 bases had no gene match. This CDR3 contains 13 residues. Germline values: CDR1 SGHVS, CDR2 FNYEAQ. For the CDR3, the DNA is TGTGCCAGCAGCCCGGGGGGGGTGGAGACCCAGTACTTC. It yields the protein CASSPGGVETQYF.

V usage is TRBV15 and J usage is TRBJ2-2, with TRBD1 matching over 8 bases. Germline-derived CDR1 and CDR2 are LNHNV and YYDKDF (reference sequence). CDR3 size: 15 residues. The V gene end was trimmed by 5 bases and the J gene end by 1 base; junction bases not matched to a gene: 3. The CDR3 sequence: CATSRDRQNTGELFF. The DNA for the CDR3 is TGTGCCACCAGCCGGGACAGGCAGAACACCGGGGAGCTGTTTTTT.

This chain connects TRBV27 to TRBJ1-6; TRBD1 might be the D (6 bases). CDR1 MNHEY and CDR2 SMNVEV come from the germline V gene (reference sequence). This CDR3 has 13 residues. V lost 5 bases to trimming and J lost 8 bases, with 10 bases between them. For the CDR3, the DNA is TGTGCCAGCAGTCGAGGGGGGGATTCACCCCTCCACTTT. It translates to CASSRGGDSPLHF.

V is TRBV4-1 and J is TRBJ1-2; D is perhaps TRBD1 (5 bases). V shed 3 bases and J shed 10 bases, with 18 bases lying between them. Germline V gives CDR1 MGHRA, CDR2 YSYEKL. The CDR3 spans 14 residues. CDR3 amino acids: CASSQGPAIPNYTF. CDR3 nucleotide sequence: TGCGCCAGCAGCCAGGGGCCGGCGATACCAAACTACACCTTC.

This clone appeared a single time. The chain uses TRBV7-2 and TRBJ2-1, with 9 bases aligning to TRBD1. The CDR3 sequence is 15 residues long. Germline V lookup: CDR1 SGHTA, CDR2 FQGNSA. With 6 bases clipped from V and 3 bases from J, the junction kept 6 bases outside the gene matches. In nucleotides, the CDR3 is TGTGCCAGCAGACTACCGGGACAGGGCTACAATGAGCAGTTCTTC. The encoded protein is CASRLPGQGYNEQFF.

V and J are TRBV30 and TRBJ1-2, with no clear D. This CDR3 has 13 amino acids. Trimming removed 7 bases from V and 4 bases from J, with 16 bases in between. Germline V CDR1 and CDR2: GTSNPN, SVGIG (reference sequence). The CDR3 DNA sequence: TGTGCCTCCTCGGTCCAGGTGGGCTATGGCTACACCTTC. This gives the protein CASSVQVGYGYTF.

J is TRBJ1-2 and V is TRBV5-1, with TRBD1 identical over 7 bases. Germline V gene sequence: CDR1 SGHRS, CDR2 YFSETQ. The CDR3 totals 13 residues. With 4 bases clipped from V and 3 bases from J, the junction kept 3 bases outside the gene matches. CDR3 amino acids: CASSGQGDYGYTF. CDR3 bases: TGCGCCAGCAGCGGGCAGGGGGACTATGGCTACACCTTC. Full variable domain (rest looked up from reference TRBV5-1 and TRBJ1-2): KAGVTQTPRYLIKTRGQQVTLSCSPISGHRSVSWYQQTPGQGLQFLFEYFSETQRNKGNFPGRFSGRQFSNSRSEMNVSTLELGDSALYLCASSGQGDYGYTFGSGTRLTVV.

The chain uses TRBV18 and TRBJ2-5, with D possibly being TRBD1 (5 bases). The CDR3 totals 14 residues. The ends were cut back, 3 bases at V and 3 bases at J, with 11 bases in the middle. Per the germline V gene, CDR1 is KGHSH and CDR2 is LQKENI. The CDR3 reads CASSPIVGEETQYF. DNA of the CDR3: TGTGCCAGCTCACCGATTGTAGGGGAAGAGACCCAGTACTTC.

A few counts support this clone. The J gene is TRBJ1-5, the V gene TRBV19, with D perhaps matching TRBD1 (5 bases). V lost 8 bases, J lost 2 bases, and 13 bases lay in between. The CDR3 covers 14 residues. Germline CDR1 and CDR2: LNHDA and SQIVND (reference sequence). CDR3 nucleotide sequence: TGTGCCAGTTCTAGGGGAGGGGGCAATCAGCCCCAGCATTTT. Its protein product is CASSRGGGNQPQHF.

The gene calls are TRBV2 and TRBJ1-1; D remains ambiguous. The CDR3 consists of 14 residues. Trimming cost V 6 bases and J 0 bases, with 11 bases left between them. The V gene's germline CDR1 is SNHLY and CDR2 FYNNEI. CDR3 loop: CASRAGLMNTEAFF. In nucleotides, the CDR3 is TGTGCCAGCAGGGCAGGCCTCATGAACACTGAAGCTTTCTTT.

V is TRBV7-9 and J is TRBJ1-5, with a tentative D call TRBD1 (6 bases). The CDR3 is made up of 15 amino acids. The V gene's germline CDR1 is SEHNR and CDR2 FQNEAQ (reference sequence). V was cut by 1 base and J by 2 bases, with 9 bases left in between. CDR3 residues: CASSLGDTGNQPQHF. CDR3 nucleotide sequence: TGTGCCAGCAGCTTAGGGGACACGGGCAATCAGCCCCAGCATTTT. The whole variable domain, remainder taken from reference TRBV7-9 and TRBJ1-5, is DTGVSQNPRHKITKRGQNVTFRCDPISEHNRLYWYRQTLGQGPEFLTYFQNEAQLEKSRLLSDRFSAERPKGSFSTLEIQRTEQGDSAMYLCASSLGDTGNQPQHFGDGTRLSIL.

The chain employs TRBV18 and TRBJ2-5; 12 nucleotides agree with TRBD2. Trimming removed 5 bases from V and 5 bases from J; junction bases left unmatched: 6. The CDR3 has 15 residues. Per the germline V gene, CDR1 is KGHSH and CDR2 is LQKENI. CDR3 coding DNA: TGTGCCAGCTCATCTCGGACTAGCGGGGATGAGACCCAGTACTTC. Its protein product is CASSSRTSGDETQYF. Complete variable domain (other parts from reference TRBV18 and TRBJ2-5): NAGVMQNPRHLVRRRGQEARLRCSPMKGHSHVYWYRQLPEEGLKFMVYLQKENIIDESGMPKERFSAEFPKEGPSILRIQQVVRGDSAAYFCASSSRTSGDETQYFGPGTRLLVL.

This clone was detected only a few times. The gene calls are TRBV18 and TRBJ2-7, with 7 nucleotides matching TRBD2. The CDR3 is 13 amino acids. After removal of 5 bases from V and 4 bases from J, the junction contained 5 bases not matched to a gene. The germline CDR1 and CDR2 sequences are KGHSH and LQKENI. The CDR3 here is CASSGGVHYEQYF. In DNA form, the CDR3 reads TGTGCCAGCTCAGGGGGGGTGCATTACGAGCAGTACTTC.

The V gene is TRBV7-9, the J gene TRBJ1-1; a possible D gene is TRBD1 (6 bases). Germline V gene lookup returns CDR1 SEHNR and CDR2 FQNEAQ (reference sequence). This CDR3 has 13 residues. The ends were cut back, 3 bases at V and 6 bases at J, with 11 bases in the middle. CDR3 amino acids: CASSLSPGAEAFF. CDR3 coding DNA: TGTGCCAGCAGCTTGAGTCCAGGGGCTGAAGCTTTCTTT.

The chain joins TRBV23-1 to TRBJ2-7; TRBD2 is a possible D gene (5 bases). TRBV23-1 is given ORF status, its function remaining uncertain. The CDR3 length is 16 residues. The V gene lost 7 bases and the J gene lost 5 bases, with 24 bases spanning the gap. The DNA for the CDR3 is TGCGCCAGCATAGCGCTGTTACTAAAACCATCCCACGAGCAGTACTTC. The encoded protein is CASIALLLKPSHEQYF.

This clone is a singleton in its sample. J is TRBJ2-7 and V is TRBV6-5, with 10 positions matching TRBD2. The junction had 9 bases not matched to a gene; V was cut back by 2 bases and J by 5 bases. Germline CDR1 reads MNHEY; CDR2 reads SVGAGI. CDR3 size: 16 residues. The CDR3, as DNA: TGTGCCAGCAGTTACACCAAAGCGGGGGGGCCGAACGAGCAGTACTTC. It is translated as CASSYTKAGGPNEQYF.

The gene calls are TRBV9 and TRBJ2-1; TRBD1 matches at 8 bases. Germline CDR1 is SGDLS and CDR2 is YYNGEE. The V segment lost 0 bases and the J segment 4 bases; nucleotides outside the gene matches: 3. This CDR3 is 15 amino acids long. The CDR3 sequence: CASSVGQGTYNEQFF. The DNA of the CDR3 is TGTGCCAGCAGCGTAGGACAGGGGACTTACAATGAGCAGTTCTTC. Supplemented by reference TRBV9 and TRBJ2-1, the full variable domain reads DSGVTQTPKHLITATGQRVTLRCSPRSGDLSVYWYQQSLDQGLQFLIQYYNGEERAKGNILERFSAQQFPDLHSELNLSSLELGDSALYFCASSVGQGTYNEQFFGPGTRLTVL.